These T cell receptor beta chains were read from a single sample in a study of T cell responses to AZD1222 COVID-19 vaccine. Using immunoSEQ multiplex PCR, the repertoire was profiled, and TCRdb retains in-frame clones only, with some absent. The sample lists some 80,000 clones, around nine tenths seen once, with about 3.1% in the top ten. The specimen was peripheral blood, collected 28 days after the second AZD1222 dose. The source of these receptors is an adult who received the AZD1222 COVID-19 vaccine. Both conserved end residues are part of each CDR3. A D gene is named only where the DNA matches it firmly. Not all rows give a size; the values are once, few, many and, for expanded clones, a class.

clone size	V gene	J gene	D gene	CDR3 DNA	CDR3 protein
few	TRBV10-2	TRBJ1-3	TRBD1	TGCGCCAGCAGTGAGTCGATAGGGACAGGAACTGGAAACACCATATATTTT	CASSESIGTGTGNTIYF
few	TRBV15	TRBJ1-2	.	TGTGCCACCAGCAGAGATCGAATCTATGGCTACACCTTC	CATSRDRIYGYTF
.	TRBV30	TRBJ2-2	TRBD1	TGTGCCTGGAGAAGGGACAGGGCGAACACCGGGGAGCTGTTTTTT	CAWRRDRANTGELFF
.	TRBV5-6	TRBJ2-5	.	TGTGCCAGCAGCCCACCGACTAGTCAAGAGACCCAGTACTTC	CASSPPTSQETQYF
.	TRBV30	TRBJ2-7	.	TGTGCCTGGGGGGGAGCGGTCTACGAGCAGTACTTC	CAWGGAVYEQYF
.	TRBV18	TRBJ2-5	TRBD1	TGTGCCAGCTCACCACCGCGGACAGGAATTAGAGAGACCCAGTACTTC	CASSPPRTGIRETQYF
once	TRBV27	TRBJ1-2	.	TGTGCCAGCAGTTTCGCGGGTCCGTTTGGCTACACCTTC	CASSFAGPFGYTF
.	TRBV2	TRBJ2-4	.	TGTGCCAGCAGTGAAGACAGGGCCCAAAACATTCAGTACTTC	CASSEDRAQNIQYF
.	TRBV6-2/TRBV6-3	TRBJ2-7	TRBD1	TGTGCCAGCAGTCCAATTGACAGGGACGCCTACGAGCAGTACTTC	CASSPIDRDAYEQYF
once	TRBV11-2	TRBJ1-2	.	TGTGCCAGCAGCCCGAGCCGGGGGCATGGCTACACCTTC	CASSPSRGHGYTF
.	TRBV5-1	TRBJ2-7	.	TGCGCCAGCAGCCGGGGGGCGCTAGCGGAGAGCTACGAGCAGTACTTC	CASSRGALAESYEQYF
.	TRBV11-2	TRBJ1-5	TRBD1	TGTGCCAGCAGCTCATACAGGGGAGGGCCCCAGCATTTT	CASSSYRGGPQHF
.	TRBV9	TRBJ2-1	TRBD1	TGTGCCAGCAGCGTAGGACAGGGGGTAAGCGATGAGCAGTTCTTC	CASSVGQGVSDEQFF
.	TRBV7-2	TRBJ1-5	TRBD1	TGTGCCAGCGGCGACAGGGGGGGTCAGCCCCAGCATTTT	CASGDRGGQPQHF
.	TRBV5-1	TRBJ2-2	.	TGCGCCAGCAGCTTGGTGGGGTCGGCGAACACCGGGGAGCTGTTTTTT	CASSLVGSANTGELFF
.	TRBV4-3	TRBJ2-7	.	TGCGCCAGCAGCCAAGAAGGGGGGGATGTGTACGAGCAGTACTTC	CASSQEGGDVYEQYF
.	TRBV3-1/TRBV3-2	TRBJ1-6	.	TGTGCCAGCAGCCCTGAACCTCTCAATTCACCCCTCCACTTT	CASSPEPLNSPLHF
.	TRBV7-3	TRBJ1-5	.	TGTGCCAGCAGCTTGGGTTTCGGTCAGCCCCAGCATTTT	CASSLGFGQPQHF
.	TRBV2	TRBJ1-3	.	TGTGCCACCCTAGGCTCTGGAAACACCATATATTTT	CATLGSGNTIYF